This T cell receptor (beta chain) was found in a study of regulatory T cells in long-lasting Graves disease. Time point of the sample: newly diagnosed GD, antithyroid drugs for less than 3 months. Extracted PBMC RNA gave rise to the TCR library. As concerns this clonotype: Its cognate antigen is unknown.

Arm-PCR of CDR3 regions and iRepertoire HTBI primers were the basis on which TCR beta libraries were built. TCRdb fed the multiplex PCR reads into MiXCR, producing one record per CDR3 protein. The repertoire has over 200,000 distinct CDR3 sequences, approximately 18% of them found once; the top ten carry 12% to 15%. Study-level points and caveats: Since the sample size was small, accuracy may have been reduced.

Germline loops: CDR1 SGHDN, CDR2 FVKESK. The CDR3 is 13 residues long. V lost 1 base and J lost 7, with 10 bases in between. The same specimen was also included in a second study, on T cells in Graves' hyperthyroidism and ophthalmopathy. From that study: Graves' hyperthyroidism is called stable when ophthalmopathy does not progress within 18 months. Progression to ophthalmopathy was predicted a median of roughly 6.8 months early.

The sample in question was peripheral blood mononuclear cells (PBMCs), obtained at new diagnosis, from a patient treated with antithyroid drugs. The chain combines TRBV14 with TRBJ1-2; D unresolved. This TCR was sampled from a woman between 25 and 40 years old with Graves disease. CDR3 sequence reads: CASSQVSSLGYTF. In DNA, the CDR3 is TGTGCCAGCAGCCAAGTAAGCAGTCTTGGCTACACCTTC.